A selection of T cell receptor beta chains follows, all from one sample in a study of immune evolution from preneoplasia to lung adenocarcinoma. The method was immunoSEQ multiplex PCR; TCRdb's version includes in-frame clones alone and lacks a portion of them. The sample lists about 11,000 clones, around 79% seen once, with around 3.9% in the top ten. What was sequenced was FFPE minimally invasive lung adenocarcinoma tissue. The receptors were gathered from a person in their sixties or seventies with lung adenocarcinoma. CDR3s include the opening cysteine and the closing phenylalanine or tryptophan. The order of the fields is D gene, V gene, clone size, J gene, CDR3 length, CDR3 DNA, CDR3 protein. A D gene is named only where the DNA matches it firmly. Size values are once, few and many counts, or a class for expanded clones, and some rows have none.

D: -; V: TRBV7-3; size: -; J: TRBJ2-7; length: 15; DNA: TGTGCCAGCAGCCCAAGGGGGGGGCGGTTCAACGAGCAGTACTTC; CDR3: CASSPRGGRFNEQYF
D: -; V: TRBV7-6; size: -; J: TRBJ2-7; length: 14; DNA: TGTGCCAGCAGCCCCTACATACAGGGAAACGAGCAGTACTTC; CDR3: CASSPYIQGNEQYF
D: TRBD1; V: TRBV7-2; size: -; J: TRBJ2-7; length: 14; DNA: TGTGCCAGCGCAGCGAGAGGGGGCTCGAACGAGCAGTACTTC; CDR3: CASAARGGSNEQYF
D: TRBD2; V: TRBV11-1; size: -; J: TRBJ2-7; length: 19; DNA: TGTGCCAGCAGCGAAATCGGACTAGCGGGGGGGAAGAGAGCCTACGAGCAGTACTTC; CDR3: CASSEIGLAGGKRAYEQYF
D: TRBD1; V: TRBV5-1; size: -; J: TRBJ1-6; length: 18; DNA: TGCGCCAGCAGCTTGGATTTGCAGACAGGGTCTGCGGGTTCACCCCTCCACTTT; CDR3: CASSLDLQTGSAGSPLHF
D: -; V: TRBV6-6; size: -; J: TRBJ1-1; length: 15; DNA: TGTGCCAGCAGTTACTCGAGGGGGGAGCACACTGAAGCTTTCTTT; CDR3: CASSYSRGEHTEAFF
D: -; V: TRBV6-1; size: -; J: TRBJ1-5; length: 14; DNA: TGTGCCAGCAGGGAACAGGGCGACAATCAGCCCCAGCATTTT; CDR3: CASREQGDNQPQHF
D: TRBD1; V: TRBV27; size: -; J: TRBJ1-4; length: 16; DNA: TGTGCCAGCAGTTTATCGAGGACAGGGGGAGGAGAAAAACTGTTTTTT; CDR3: CASSLSRTGGGEKLFF
D: -; V: TRBV29-1; size: -; J: TRBJ2-3; length: 13; DNA: TGCAGCGTTGAACAGGCCGCGGGGGATACGCAGTATTTT; CDR3: CSVEQAAGDTQYF
D: TRBD2; V: TRBV19; size: -; J: TRBJ2-7; length: 18; DNA: TGTGCCAGTAGTAGAATGGGCGGCGGAGCGGGAGCCTCCTACGAGCAGTACTTC; CDR3: CASSRMGGGAGASYEQYF
D: -; V: TRBV11-2; size: once; J: TRBJ2-2; length: 13; DNA: TGTGCCAGCAGCTTAACTAACACCGGGGAGCTGTTTTTT; CDR3: CASSLTNTGELFF
D: TRBD1; V: TRBV4-1; size: -; J: TRBJ2-5; length: 16; DNA: TGCGCCAGCAGCCAAGAACGTACAGGGGGCCAAGAGACCCAGTACTTC; CDR3: CASSQERTGGQETQYF
D: TRBD2; V: TRBV5-4; size: few; J: TRBJ2-1; length: 14; DNA: TGTGCCAGCAGGACTAGCGGGGGAGGGAATGAGCAGTTCTTC; CDR3: CASRTSGGGNEQFF
D: TRBD1; V: TRBV7-8; size: few; J: TRBJ1-1; length: 16; DNA: TGTGCCAGCAGCTTAGTGGACAGGCTTATCAACACTGAAGCTTTCTTT; CDR3: CASSLVDRLINTEAFF
D: -; V: TRBV6-5; size: -; J: TRBJ1-6; length: 15; DNA: TGTGCCAGCAGTACTCTTCGGGGGTACAATTCACCCCTCCACTTT; CDR3: CASSTLRGYNSPLHF
D: -; V: TRBV7-9; size: -; J: TRBJ1-2; length: 16; DNA: TGTGCCAGCAGCTTATCGGGGGCGGGGGCTAACTATGGCTACACCTTC; CDR3: CASSLSGAGANYGYTF
D: -; V: TRBV29-1; size: medium-sized; J: TRBJ2-3; length: 11; DNA: TGCAGCGTCCTCGAGGCAGATACGCAGTATTTT; CDR3: CSVLEADTQYF
D: TRBD1; V: TRBV6-6; size: -; J: TRBJ2-7; length: 13; DNA: TGTGCCAGTCACCGGGACAGGGTATACGAGCAGTACTTC; CDR3: CASHRDRVYEQYF
D: TRBD2; V: TRBV7-3; size: once; J: TRBJ2-1; length: 17; DNA: TGTGCCAGCAGCCCCACTAGCGGGAGTTTTTTCGGGAATGAGCAGTTCTTC; CDR3: CASSPTSGSFFGNEQFF
D: TRBD1; V: TRBV6-6; size: -; J: TRBJ2-7; length: 16; DNA: TGTGCCAGCAGTTACTTAGATCCATACAGGGGTTACGAGCAGTACTTC; CDR3: CASSYLDPYRGYEQYF
D: -; V: TRBV6-4; size: -; J: TRBJ2-2; length: 18; DNA: TGTGCCAGCAGTGATCGCCCCCGGGACCCCTCGAACACCGGGGAGCTGTTTTTT; CDR3: CASSDRPRDPSNTGELFF
D: TRBD2; V: TRBV2; size: -; J: TRBJ2-1; length: 17; DNA: TGTGCCAGCAGATCGGGACTAGCGGGGAGCTCCTACAATGAGCAGTTCTTC; CDR3: CASRSGLAGSSYNEQFF
D: -; V: TRBV27; size: -; J: TRBJ1-5; length: 13; DNA: TGTGCCAGCAGCTCATATAGCAATCAGCCCCAGCATTTT; CDR3: CASSSYSNQPQHF
D: -; V: TRBV4-1; size: -; J: TRBJ2-1; length: 15; DNA: TGCGCCAGCAGCCAAGGGGGGGCCGACTACAATGAGCAGTTCTTC; CDR3: CASSQGGADYNEQFF
D: -; V: TRBV5-6; size: -; J: TRBJ2-7; length: 12; DNA: TGTGCCAGCAGCTTGGCGTTAGAAGAGCAGTACTTC; CDR3: CASSLALEEQYF
D: TRBD1; V: TRBV15; size: few; J: TRBJ1-4; length: 15; DNA: TGTGCCACCAGCAGAGATCCCGGACAGGGAGAAAAACTGTTTTTT; CDR3: CATSRDPGQGEKLFF
D: TRBD1; V: TRBV7-9; size: -; J: TRBJ2-3; length: 16; DNA: TGTGCCAGCAGCTTAGTCGGGGACAGCATCACAGATACGCAGTATTTT; CDR3: CASSLVGDSITDTQYF
D: TRBD1; V: TRBV14; size: -; J: TRBJ2-1; length: 16; DNA: TGTGCCAGCAGCCAAGAATGGACAGGATTTTACAATGAGCAGTTCTTC; CDR3: CASSQEWTGFYNEQFF
D: TRBD1; V: TRBV4-1; size: few; J: TRBJ1-2; length: 15; DNA: TGCGCCAGCAGCCAAGGTTTACAGGGGAAAGATGGCTACACCTTC; CDR3: CASSQGLQGKDGYTF
D: -; V: TRBV11-3; size: -; J: TRBJ1-2; length: 15; DNA: TGTGCCAGCAGCTTTTTCTGTGGAGGGGGGTATGGCTACACCTTC; CDR3: CASSFFCGGGYGYTF
D: -; V: TRBV30; size: -; J: TRBJ1-4; length: 15; DNA: TGTGCCTGGGCGGACACCGCCCGGACTAATGAAAAACTGTTTTTT; CDR3: CAWADTARTNEKLFF
D: -; V: TRBV11-2; size: -; J: TRBJ2-5; length: 14; DNA: TGTGCCAGCAGCCGCGCTAGCGTCCAAGAGACCCAGTACTTC; CDR3: CASSRASVQETQYF
D: -; V: TRBV28; size: -; J: TRBJ2-3; length: 11; DNA: TGTGCCAGCCACAGAAGAGATACGCAGTATTTT; CDR3: CASHRRDTQYF
D: TRBD2; V: TRBV9; size: -; J: TRBJ2-1; length: 17; DNA: TGTGCCAGCAGCTCCCCCCCTACTAGCGGGGGGTCGTATGAGCAGTTCTTC; CDR3: CASSSPPTSGGSYEQFF
D: -; V: TRBV10-2; size: -; J: TRBJ1-5; length: 12; DNA: TGCGCCACACAGGGAAGCAATCAGCCCCAGCATTTT; CDR3: CATQGSNQPQHF
D: TRBD2; V: TRBV18; size: once; J: TRBJ2-2; length: 19; DNA: TGTGCCAGCTCACCAGGCGTTGGGCTAGCGGGAGCGCCGACCGGGGAGCTGTTTTTT; CDR3: CASSPGVGLAGAPTGELFF
D: -; V: TRBV27; size: -; J: TRBJ1-2; length: 16; DNA: TGTGCCAGCAGCCTCCTCGCGTCAGTGCGTAACTATGGCTACACCTTC; CDR3: CASSLLASVRNYGYTF
D: -; V: TRBV18; size: -; J: TRBJ1-1; length: 15; DNA: TGTGCCAGCTCACCACCGGCAGGGAGGAACACTGAAGCTTTCTTT; CDR3: CASSPPAGRNTEAFF
D: -; V: TRBV18; size: -; J: TRBJ2-6; length: 14; DNA: TGTGCCAGCCCGGACGGCTCTGGGGCCAACGTCCTGACTTTC; CDR3: CASPDGSGANVLTF
D: -; V: TRBV13; size: -; J: TRBJ2-3; length: 16; DNA: TGTGCCAGCAGCGCTCCCTCGGTAGGCCTCACAGATACGCAGTATTTT; CDR3: CASSAPSVGLTDTQYF
D: -; V: TRBV6-4; size: -; J: TRBJ2-2; length: 15; DNA: TGTGCCAGCAGCGCCACAGGGGGGGACACCGGGGAGCTGTTTTTT; CDR3: CASSATGGDTGELFF